This T cell receptor (beta chain) was captured by sequencing in a study of T cells after yellow fever vaccination. Study conclusions and caveats: Though it reached lower strength, the secondary response hit its peak faster, day 5 versus 15. Overlap between CD4 and CD8 compartments was detected for a small share of clonotypes.

The CDR3 contains 11 residues. Trimming left V 6 bases short and J 4 bases short, with 9 bases between. CDR1 and CDR2 (germline): DFQATT, SNEGSKA (reference sequence). This clonotype was observed many times. The antigen is not known. TCRdb re-analysed the 5' RACE reads in MiXCR, keeping a single row per CDR3 protein. The sample holds about 360,000 distinct CDR3 sequences, around 6.4% seen once. This TCR was recovered from a man aged 25-45 years who received the YFV17D yellow fever vaccine. The sequencing used PBMCs, collected 5 days after the yellow fever booster vaccination. J is TRBJ2-5 and V is TRBV20-1; D call uncertain. CDR3 amino acids: CSATRRETQYF. CDR3 in DNA: TGCAGTGCCACACGTAGAGAGACCCAGTACTTC.